This TCR beta chain originates from a study of neoadjuvant anti-PD-1 for oral cavity cancer. Study-level findings and limits: Only a few patients per response group were TCR-analyzed; validation needed.

Germline assignment: CDR1 KGHSH and CDR2 LQKENI. The CDR3 consists of 14 residues. V was shortened by 0 bases and J by 0 bases, with 6 bases between the two germline ends. Time point meaning: after neoadjuvant nivolumab, at surgical resection. The patients had HPV-negative, locally advanced oral cavity squamous cell carcinoma. Survey sequencing of tumors mostly used 4.5 to 5 ug DNA, two replicates. Assay: immunoSEQ multiplex PCR; the TCRdb copy retains only in-frame clones and omits some. The sample has 5,500 to 7,500 clones, approximately 53% seen once. Concerning this clone itself: Its target is unknown.

This sample comprised tumor tissue, obtained after nivolumab (anti-PD-1) treatment. This clonotype was sampled from a person aged 35 to 85 with oral cavity squamous cell carcinoma. This chain connects TRBV18 to TRBJ2-7; the D is unclear. CDR3: CASSPPDFSYEQYF. CDR3 DNA sequence: TGTGCCAGCTCACCACCTGACTTCTCCTACGAGCAGTACTTC.